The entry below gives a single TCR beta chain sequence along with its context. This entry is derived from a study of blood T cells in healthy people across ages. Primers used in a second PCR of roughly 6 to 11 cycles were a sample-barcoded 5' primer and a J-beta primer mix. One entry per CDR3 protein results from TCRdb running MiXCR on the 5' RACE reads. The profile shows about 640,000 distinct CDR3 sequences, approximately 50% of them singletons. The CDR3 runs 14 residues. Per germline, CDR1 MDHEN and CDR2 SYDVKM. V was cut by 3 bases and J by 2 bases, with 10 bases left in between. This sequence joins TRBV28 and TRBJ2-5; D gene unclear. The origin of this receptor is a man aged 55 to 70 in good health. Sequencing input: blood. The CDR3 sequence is CASSLARVQETQYF. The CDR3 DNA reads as TGTGCCAGCAGTTTGGCACGGGTTCAAGAGACCCAGTACTTC.